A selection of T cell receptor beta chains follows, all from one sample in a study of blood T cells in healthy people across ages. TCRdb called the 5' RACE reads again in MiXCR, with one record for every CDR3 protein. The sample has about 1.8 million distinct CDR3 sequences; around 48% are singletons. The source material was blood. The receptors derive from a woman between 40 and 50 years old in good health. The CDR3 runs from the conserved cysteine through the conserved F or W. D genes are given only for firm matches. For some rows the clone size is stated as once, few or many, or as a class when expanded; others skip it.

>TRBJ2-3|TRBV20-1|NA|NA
TGCAGTGCTAGAGACAGGGTGTCAGATACGCAGTATTTT
CSARDRVSDTQYF
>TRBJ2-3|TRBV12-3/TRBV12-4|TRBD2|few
TGTGCCAGCAGTCCGTATAGCGGGGTCACAGATACGCAGTATTTT
CASSPYSGVTDTQYF
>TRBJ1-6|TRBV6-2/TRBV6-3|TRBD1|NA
TGTGCCAGTTCGGGGACAGCACTTGAGAGGAATTCACCCCTCCACTTT
CASSGTALERNSPLHF
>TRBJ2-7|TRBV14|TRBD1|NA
TGTGCCAGCAGCCAAACCGGGACAGCGAACTACGAGCAGTACTTC
CASSQTGTANYEQYF
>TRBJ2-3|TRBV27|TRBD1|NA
TGTGCCAGCAGTTTCCTCGGACAGGCCGAGGGGGCAGATACGCAGTATTTT
CASSFLGQAEGADTQYF
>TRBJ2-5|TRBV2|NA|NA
TGTGCCAGCAGTTCGACATATCCGGGGGAGACCCAGTACTTC
CASSSTYPGETQYF
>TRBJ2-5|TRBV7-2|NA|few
TGTGCCAGCAGCCACGGGAGCGTAGACCTTCAAGAGACCCAGTACTTC
CASSHGSVDLQETQYF
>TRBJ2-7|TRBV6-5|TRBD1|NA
TGTGCCAGCAGTTACGGTAACAGGGGGCTGGTCGAGCAGTACTTC
CASSYGNRGLVEQYF
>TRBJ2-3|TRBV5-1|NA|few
TGCGCCAGCAGAACTTCAGGGGCGCGGGATACGCAGTATTTT
CASRTSGARDTQYF
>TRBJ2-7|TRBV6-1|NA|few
TGTGCCAGCAGTGAAGCGGGGTGGAGCTCCTACGAGCAGTACTTC
CASSEAGWSSYEQYF
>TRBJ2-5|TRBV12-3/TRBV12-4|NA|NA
TGTGCCAGCAGTCCTACAACCTATCAAGAGACCCAGTACTTC
CASSPTTYQETQYF
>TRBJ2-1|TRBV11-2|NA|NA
TGTGCCAGCAGCCAACCGGGTCTCGAGAATGAGCAGTTCTTC
CASSQPGLENEQFF
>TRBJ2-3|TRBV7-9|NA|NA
TGTGCCAGCAGCGCATACCCCACAGATACGCAGTATTTT
CASSAYPTDTQYF
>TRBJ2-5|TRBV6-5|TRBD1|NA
TGTGCCAGCAGTGACAGCCAGGGGGCGAAGACCCAGTACTTC
CASSDSQGAKTQYF
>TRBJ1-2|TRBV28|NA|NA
TGTGCCACCGTGGGGGGCTCTGGCTACACCTTC
CATVGGSGYTF
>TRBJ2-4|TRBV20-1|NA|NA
TGCAGTGCTAGAGATCTCGGGCAGGGGATTCAGTACTTC
CSARDLGQGIQYF
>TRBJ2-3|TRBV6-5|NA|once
TGTGCCAGCAGAGTGAACAGGGGGGGTAGCACAGATACGCAGTATTTT
CASRVNRGGSTDTQYF
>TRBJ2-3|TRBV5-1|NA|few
TGCGCCAGCAGGGCGATGGTAGGCACAGATACGCAGTATTTT
CASRAMVGTDTQYF
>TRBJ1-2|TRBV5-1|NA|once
TGCGCCAGCAGCATTACAGTCAACTATGGCTACACCTTC
CASSITVNYGYTF
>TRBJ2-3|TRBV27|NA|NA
TGTGCCAGCAGTTCCCGAAGCTTCACAGATACGCAGTATTTT
CASSSRSFTDTQYF
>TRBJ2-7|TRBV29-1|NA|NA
TGCAGCGTTGGACCGCCGTCCGGCTCCTACGAGCAGTACTTC
CSVGPPSGSYEQYF
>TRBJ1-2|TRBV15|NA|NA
TGTGCCACCAGCAGCAGGGGAGACAGTTCCTATGGCTACACCTTC
CATSSRGDSSYGYTF
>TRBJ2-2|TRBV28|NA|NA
TGTGCCACAGGATACATGGGGGGGAACACCGGGGAGCTGTTTTTT
CATGYMGGNTGELFF
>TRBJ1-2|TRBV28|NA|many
TGTGCCAGCAGCTTGACGGACTATGGCTACACCTTC
CASSLTDYGYTF
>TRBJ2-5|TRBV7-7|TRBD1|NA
TGTGCTAGCAGCGTGAGGGGGCTTGGGACCCAGTACTTC
CASSVRGLGTQYF
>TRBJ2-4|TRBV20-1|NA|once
TGCAGTGCTACGGACAGACTAGCCAAAAACATTCAGTACTTC
CSATDRLAKNIQYF
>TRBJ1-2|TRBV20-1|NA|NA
TGCAGTGCTCACCGGGAGGGGAGGGATGGCTACACCTTC
CSAHREGRDGYTF
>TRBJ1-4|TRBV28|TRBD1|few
TGTGCCAGCAGTTTACATAGGGACAGTGAAAAACTGTTTTTT
CASSLHRDSEKLFF
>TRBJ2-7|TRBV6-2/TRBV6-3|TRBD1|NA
TGTGCCAGCAGCGCCGGGACAGGGTGGTACGAGCAGTACTTC
CASSAGTGWYEQYF
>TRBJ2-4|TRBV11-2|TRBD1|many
TGTGCCAGCAGCTTAGTAACAGGGGTAGCCAAAAACATTCAGTACTTC
CASSLVTGVAKNIQYF
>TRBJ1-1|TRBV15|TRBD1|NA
TGTGCCACCAGCAGAGTCTTACAGGGGGCAAACACTGAAGCTTTCTTT
CATSRVLQGANTEAFF
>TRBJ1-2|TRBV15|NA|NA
TGTGCCACCAGCGGAACCAAGACAGGCGGGGGCTACACCTTC
CATSGTKTGGGYTF
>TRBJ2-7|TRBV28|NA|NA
TGTGCCAGCAGATATCAGAGAGAGGCCTGGTACGAGCAGTACTTC
CASRYQREAWYEQYF
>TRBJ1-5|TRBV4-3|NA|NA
TGCGCCAGCAGCCAAGGAAGGTTCACAGGGTTAGGTGGTCAGCCCCAGCATTTT
CASSQGRFTGLGGQPQHF
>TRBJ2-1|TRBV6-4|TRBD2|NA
TGTGCCAGCAGTGAATTTGGGGGAGCACTAGCGGGGGGTCGATATGAGCAGTTCTTC
CASSEFGGALAGGRYEQFF
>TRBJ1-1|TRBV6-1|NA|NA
TGTGCCAGCAATCCCGACATGGCCACTGAAGCTTTCTTT
CASNPDMATEAFF
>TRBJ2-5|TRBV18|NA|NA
TGTGCCAGCTCACCACGACAGGGACTCCTGGAGACCCAGTACTTC
CASSPRQGLLETQYF
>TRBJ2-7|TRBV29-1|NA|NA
TGCAGCGTCCCTGGGGGGGACAGAGGGTACTACGAGCAGTACTTC
CSVPGGDRGYYEQYF
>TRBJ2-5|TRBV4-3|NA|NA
TGCGCCAGCAGCCAAGATTTCCTAGCGGAGACCCAGTACTTC
CASSQDFLAETQYF
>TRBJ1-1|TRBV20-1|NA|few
TGCAGTGGGTGCCGACAGATGGGAAACACTGAAGCTTTCTTT
CSGCRQMGNTEAFF
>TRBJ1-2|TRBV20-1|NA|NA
TGCAGTGCTAGAGATACAGGGCTTTCTGGCTACACCTTC
CSARDTGLSGYTF
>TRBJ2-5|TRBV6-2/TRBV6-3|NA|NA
TGTGCCATCGGGCCCTATATGAAAGAGACCCAGTACTTC
CAIGPYMKETQYF
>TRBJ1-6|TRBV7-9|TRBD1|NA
TGTGCCAGCAGCGCGACAGGGGAGAGGTCCTATAATTCACCCCTCCACTTT
CASSATGERSYNSPLHF
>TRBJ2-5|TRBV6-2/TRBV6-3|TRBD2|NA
TGTGCCAGCAGCATACTAGCGGGGGGCCGTTCGGGGGAGACCCAGTACTTC
CASSILAGGRSGETQYF